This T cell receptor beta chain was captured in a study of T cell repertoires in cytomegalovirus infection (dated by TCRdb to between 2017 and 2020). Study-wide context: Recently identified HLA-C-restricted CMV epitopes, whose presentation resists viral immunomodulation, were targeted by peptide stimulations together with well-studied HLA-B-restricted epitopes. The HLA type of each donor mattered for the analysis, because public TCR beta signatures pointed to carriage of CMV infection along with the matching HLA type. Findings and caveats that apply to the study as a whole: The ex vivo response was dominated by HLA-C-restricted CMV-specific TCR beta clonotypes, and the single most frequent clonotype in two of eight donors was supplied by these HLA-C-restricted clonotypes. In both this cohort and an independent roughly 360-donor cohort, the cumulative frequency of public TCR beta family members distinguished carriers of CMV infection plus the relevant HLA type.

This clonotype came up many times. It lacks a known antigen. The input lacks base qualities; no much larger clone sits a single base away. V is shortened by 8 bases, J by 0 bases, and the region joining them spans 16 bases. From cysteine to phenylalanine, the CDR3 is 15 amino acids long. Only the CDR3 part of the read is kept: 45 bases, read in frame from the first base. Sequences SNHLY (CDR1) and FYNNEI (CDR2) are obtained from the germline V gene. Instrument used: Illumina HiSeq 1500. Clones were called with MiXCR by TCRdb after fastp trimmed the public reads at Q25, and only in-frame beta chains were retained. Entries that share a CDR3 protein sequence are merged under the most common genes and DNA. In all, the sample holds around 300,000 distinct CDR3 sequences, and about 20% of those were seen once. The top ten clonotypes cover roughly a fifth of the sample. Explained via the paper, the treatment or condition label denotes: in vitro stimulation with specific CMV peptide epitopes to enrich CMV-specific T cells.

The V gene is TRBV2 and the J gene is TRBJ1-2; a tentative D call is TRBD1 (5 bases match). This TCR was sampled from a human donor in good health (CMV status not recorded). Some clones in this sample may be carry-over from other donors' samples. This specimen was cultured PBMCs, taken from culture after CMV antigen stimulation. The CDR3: CASLPERGANYGYTF. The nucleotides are TGTGCCAGCCTCCCGGAGCGGGGGGCTAACTATGGCTACACCTTC.